A selection of T cell receptor beta chains follows, all from one sample in a study of PD-1 blockade in classical Hodgkin lymphoma. The table came from immunoSEQ multiplex PCR; TCRdb's copy has only in-frame clones and leaves some out. Here the sample spans 40,000 to 45,000 clones, 60% to 75% being singletons. This specimen was peripheral blood mononuclear cells (PBMCs), taken at baseline. The source is a human donor with classical Hodgkin lymphoma. Both conserved end residues are part of each CDR3. The D gene is left open where the match is weak.

CDR3	J	D	V
CASSLSTGVSSYEQYF	TRBJ2-7	TRBD1	TRBV5-6
CAGLSGELFF	TRBJ2-2	NA	TRBV6-6
CASSGQGAYGELFF	TRBJ2-2	TRBD1	TRBV5-6
CASKSQGASGKLFF	TRBJ1-4	TRBD1	TRBV19
CASSQGQGRNTIYF	TRBJ1-3	TRBD1	TRBV4-3
CASSAASGGVTDTQYF	TRBJ2-3	TRBD2	TRBV9
CACLKRFSNEQFF	TRBJ2-1	NA	TRBV30
CAIKASSTDTQYF	TRBJ2-3	NA	TRBV10-3
CASSSGTDNEQFF	TRBJ2-1	NA	TRBV27
CASSPSGTSNEQFF	TRBJ2-1	TRBD2	TRBV7-2
CASSLGSGYTDTQYF	TRBJ2-3	NA	TRBV7-3
CASSLGGAEAFF	TRBJ1-1	NA	TRBV7-9